The sequence of this T cell receptor (beta chain) was determined in a study of T cells after yellow fever vaccination. TCRdb recomputed calls from the 5' RACE reads with MiXCR, one row per CDR3 protein. Of approximately 120,000 distinct CDR3 sequences listed, 7.4% are singletons. The V end was cut by 3 bases, the J end by 0 bases, with 11 bases between. The CDR3 has 15 amino acids. Per the germline V gene, CDR1 is SGHDN and CDR2 is FVKESK. On this clonotype: A clone one base away is much larger, so this may be a read error.

This sequence originates from a man aged 18 to 29 who received the YFV17D yellow fever vaccine. The genes are TRBV14 and TRBJ1-1; D is unresolved. Sequencing used CD4+ T cells sorted from PBMCs, obtained more than 8 days after the first yellow fever vaccination. As DNA, the CDR3 is TGTGCCAGCAGCCAGAGTCTGACCCTGAACACTGAAGCTTTCTTT. This codes for CASSQSLTLNTEAFF.